The rows below give T cell receptor beta chains drawn from one sample of a study of T cell changes during pregnancy in multiple sclerosis. The table came from immunoSEQ multiplex PCR; TCRdb's copy has only in-frame clones and leaves some out. The table lists roughly 57,000 clones, roughly 90% of them singletons. Specimen: CD8+ T cells from peripheral blood mononuclear cells, collected before pregnancy. The receptors stem from a female donor with multiple sclerosis, enrolled in a pregnancy study. Both conserved end residues are part of each CDR3. Each record gives: J gene, V gene, D gene, clone size, CDR3 DNA, CDR3 protein. D genes are given only for firm matches. Clone size is not always given. Where it is, it says once, few, many or a class for expanded clones.

TRBJ2-2 TRBV5-6 - once TGTGCCAGCAGCTTGGATGGGCTGTGGAACACCGGGGAGCTGTTTTTT CASSLDGLWNTGELFF
TRBJ2-7 TRBV19 - - TGTGCCAGTAGTATTTATGTGAGCTCCTACGAGCAGTACTTC CASSIYVSSYEQYF
TRBJ2-7 TRBV7-3 TRBD1 - TGTGCCAGCAGCGCGGGACAGGGGTCCTACGAGCAGTACTTC CASSAGQGSYEQYF
TRBJ2-3 TRBV6-4 TRBD2 once TGTGCCAGCAGTGACGTTGCGGGGGGCACAGATACGCAGTATTTT CASSDVAGGTDTQYF
TRBJ2-5 TRBV5-4 TRBD2 - TGTGCCAGCAGCTTGGAGACTAGCAGACAAGAGACCCAGTACTTC CASSLETSRQETQYF
TRBJ2-5 TRBV5-4 - - TGTGCCAGCAGCACACCTCCAACTAGAGCCCAGTACTTC CASSTPPTRAQYF
TRBJ2-7 TRBV4-3 TRBD2 few TGCGCCAGCAGCCAAGATCTAAGCGGGGGCCCCTCCGAGCAGTACTTC CASSQDLSGGPSEQYF
TRBJ2-4 TRBV5-4 - - TGTGCCAGCAGCTTGGTCGGAGGTCTAGCCAAAAACATTCAGTACTTC CASSLVGGLAKNIQYF
TRBJ1-5 TRBV7-6 - - TGTGCCAGCAGCTTATTCGCGGGGGCGAGTCAGCCCCAGCATTTT CASSLFAGASQPQHF
TRBJ1-4 TRBV18 - once TGTGCCAGCTCACCACCCCCTACGCGGGAGTCAACTAATGAAAAACTGTTTTTT CASSPPPTRESTNEKLFF
TRBJ1-1 TRBV4-2 - - TGTGCCAGCAGCCACCTTCGGATGGACAAGAACACTGAAGCTTTCTTT CASSHLRMDKNTEAFF
TRBJ2-7 TRBV2 - - TGTGCCAGCAGTGAAGGATTGGCAGGGCGCGGATCCTACGAGCAGTACTTC CASSEGLAGRGSYEQYF
TRBJ2-3 TRBV4-2 - - - CASSSSSSGGHTDTQYF
TRBJ1-2 TRBV15 TRBD1 - TGTGCCACCAGCAGAGATAGAGGGGACAGGCGGGGGAATGGCTACACCTTC CATSRDRGDRRGNGYTF
TRBJ1-5 TRBV7-9 - - TGTGCCAGCAGCTTAGGCGGGGGCGTCTATCAGCCCCAGCATTTT CASSLGGGVYQPQHF
TRBJ1-2 TRBV7-9 TRBD1 - TGTGCCAGCAGCATTGCAGGGGGAGACGGCTACACCTTC CASSIAGGDGYTF
TRBJ2-1 TRBV4-2 TRBD1 - TGTGCCAGCAGCCAAGTTCAACTCAGGGGGATCTCCTACAATGAGCAGTTCTTC CASSQVQLRGISYNEQFF
TRBJ1-1 TRBV29-1 - - TGCAGCGCTCCTACTGGGAACACTGAAGCTTTCTTT CSAPTGNTEAFF
TRBJ2-3 TRBV5-6 - - TGTGCCAGCAGCTTGGTACCAGTTAAAGATACGCAGTATTTT CASSLVPVKDTQYF
TRBJ2-1 TRBV7-7 TRBD2 - TGTGCTAGCAGCCCCGGGACTAGCGGGGGGAATGAGCAGTTCTTC CASSPGTSGGNEQFF